The clone carrying this TCR beta chain was detected many times. Its antigen is currently unknown. These data are taken from a study of T cells in Graves' hyperthyroidism and ophthalmopathy. The study's findings and limits: Appearing also in blood were most of the thyroid clonotypes expanded above 0.001. Ophthalmopathy could be told apart from stable hyperthyroidism with a 13 V-J model.

This CDR3 is 15 amino acids long. V lost 1 base to trimming and J lost 5 bases, with 14 bases between them. There were TCR beta CDR3 regions amplified from RNA transcripts. First-round RT-PCR with HTBI primers amplified the TCR CDR3 region. TCRdb used MiXCR to reprocess the multiplex PCR reads, holding one entry per CDR3 protein. The data show some 600,000 distinct CDR3 sequences, approximately 15% seen once. Together with thyroid ultrasound, orbital computed tomography, serum thyroxine and TRAb, clinical symptoms were used for diagnoses. Preceding any ophthalmopathy symptoms, the blood sample dates from first hyperthyroidism diagnosis.

The chain links TRBV12-3 or TRBV12-4 to TRBJ1-1; D is uncertain. The sample comprised blood. The receptor's source is a woman aged 25 to 39 with Graves' hyperthyroidism that later progressed to Graves' ophthalmopathy. The CDR3 DNA sequence: TGTGCCAGCAGTTTAGTGGAGGGCTTGGAAACTGAAGCTTTCTTT. Encoded protein: CASSLVEGLETEAFF.